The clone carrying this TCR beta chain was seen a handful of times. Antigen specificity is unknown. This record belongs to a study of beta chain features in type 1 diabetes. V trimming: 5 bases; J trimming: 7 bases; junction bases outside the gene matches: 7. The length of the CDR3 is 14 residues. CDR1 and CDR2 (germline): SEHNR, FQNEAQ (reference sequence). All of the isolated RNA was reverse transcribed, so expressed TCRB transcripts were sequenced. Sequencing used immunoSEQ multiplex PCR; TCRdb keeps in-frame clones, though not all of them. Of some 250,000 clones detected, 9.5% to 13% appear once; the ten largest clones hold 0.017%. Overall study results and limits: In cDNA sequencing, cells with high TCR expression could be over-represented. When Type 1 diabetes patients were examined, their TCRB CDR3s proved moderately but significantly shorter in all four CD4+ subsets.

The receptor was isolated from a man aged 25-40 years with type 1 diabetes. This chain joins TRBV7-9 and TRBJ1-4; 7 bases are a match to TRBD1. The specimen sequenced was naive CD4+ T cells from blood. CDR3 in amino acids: CASSRQGISEKLFF. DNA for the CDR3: TGTGCCAGCAGCCGACAGGGAATTAGTGAAAAACTGTTTTTT.